Listed below are T cell receptor beta chains from one sample, sequenced in a study of shared clonotypes between healthy human individuals. Only in-frame clones appear in the TCRdb table, and some are missing; sequencing was by immunoSEQ multiplex PCR. The data hold over 2 million clones, with less than 95% observed a single time. The material sequenced was naive CD4+ T cells from PBMCs. The receptors were sampled from a man between 18 and 35 years old in good health. Some clones in this sample may be carry-over from other donors' samples. Each CDR3 is given with its conserved first and last residue. A D gene is named only where the DNA matches it firmly. Clone size appears in some rows only: once, few, many, or a class for an expanded clone.

J | V | size | D | DNA | CDR3
TRBJ2-7 | TRBV6-5 | NA | TRBD2 | TGTGCCAGCAGTTACTCCTCTTCTAGCGGGTACGAGCAGTACTTC | CASSYSSSSGYEQYF
TRBJ2-7 | TRBV6-6 | NA | NA | TGTGCCAGCAGAGAGCGGTTAACTACCTACGAGCAGTACTTC | CASRERLTTYEQYF
TRBJ2-5 | TRBV5-1 | NA | TRBD2 | TGCGCCAGCAGCTTGGTAGGGACTAGCGGGGGACAAGAGACCCAGTACTTC | CASSLVGTSGGQETQYF
TRBJ1-4 | TRBV28 | once | TRBD1 | TGTGCCAGCAGCTACAGGGGAGGGGTTGAAAAACTGTTTTTT | CASSYRGGVEKLFF
TRBJ1-2 | TRBV7-9 | few | TRBD1 | TGTGCCAGCAGCGCAGGACAGGGAGAACGCGGCTACACCTTC | CASSAGQGERGYTF
TRBJ2-7 | TRBV19 | NA | TRBD2 | TGTGCCAGTAGTACCATTTACGGGAGGCAGGTCGAGCAGTACTTC | CASSTIYGRQVEQYF
TRBJ2-7 | TRBV19 | NA | NA | TGTGCCAGTAGTCAGGGGTTTCGGGACGAGCAGTACTTC | CASSQGFRDEQYF
TRBJ2-7 | TRBV7-2 | NA | TRBD2 | TGTGCCAGCAGCTTAGGCGGGACTAGCGGATACTACGAGCAGTACTTC | CASSLGGTSGYYEQYF
TRBJ2-5 | TRBV30 | NA | TRBD1 | TGTGCCTGGTTGGGACAGGGGCAAGAGACCCAGTACTTC | CAWLGQGQETQYF
TRBJ2-1 | TRBV5-1 | NA | NA | TGCGCCAGCAGCTTGGGTTGGACAGCCGTCGATGAGCAGTTCTTC | CASSLGWTAVDEQFF
TRBJ2-7 | TRBV6-1 | NA | TRBD2 | TGTGCCAGCAGTGAAAGCCCAGCGGGAGGTTTCTACGAGCAGTACTTC | CASSESPAGGFYEQYF
TRBJ2-1 | TRBV25-1 | NA | TRBD2 | TGTGCCAGCAGCATACTAGCGGGAGAAGGCAATGAGCAGTTCTTC | CASSILAGEGNEQFF
TRBJ1-3 | TRBV7-9 | NA | NA | TGTGCCAGCAGCTTAGTCCATTCGACAGGCTACCACTCTGGAAACACCATATATTTT | CASSLVHSTGYHSGNTIYF
TRBJ1-1 | TRBV6-5 | NA | NA | TGTGCCAGCAGTTACTGGGGGGCGAACACTGAAGCTTTCTTT | CASSYWGANTEAFF
TRBJ2-5 | TRBV20-1 | once | NA | TGCAGTGGGACCACCCTAGAGACCCAGTACTTC | CSGTTLETQYF
TRBJ1-1 | TRBV27 | NA | NA | TGTGCCAGCAGTTTAATTAGGGGGAACACTGAAGCTTTCTTT | CASSLIRGNTEAFF
TRBJ1-3 | TRBV5-6 | NA | NA | TGTGCCAGCAGCTTGTTTACGGGGGAGGCTGGAAACACCATATATTTT | CASSLFTGEAGNTIYF
TRBJ1-5 | TRBV28 | NA | TRBD1 | TGTGCCAGCAGTTTCGACAGGGTCGGCAATCAGCCCCAGCATTTT | CASSFDRVGNQPQHF
TRBJ2-2 | TRBV19 | NA | NA | TGTGCCAGTAGTATTGTTGGGACACCGGGCGCCGGGGAGCTGTTTTTT | CASSIVGTPGAGELFF
TRBJ1-2 | TRBV5-4 | NA | NA | TGTGCCAGCAGCTCTTTGACGGATCCTTATGGCTACACCTTC | CASSSLTDPYGYTF
TRBJ1-5 | TRBV9 | few | TRBD1 | TGTGCCAGCTCTCGGGACAGGGACCTTGGGCCCCAGCATTTT | CASSRDRDLGPQHF
TRBJ1-1 | TRBV28 | NA | NA | TGTGCCAGCATCTCCGGGACTGAAGCTTTCTTT | CASISGTEAFF
TRBJ2-5 | TRBV2 | NA | TRBD1 | TGTGCCAGCAGGGGGACAGGGGCAGAGACCCAGTACTTC | CASRGTGAETQYF
TRBJ1-4 | TRBV4-2 | NA | NA | TGTGCCAGCAGCCTACCCCCTGAGAGGGACGGGGGTGAAAAACTGTTTTTT | CASSLPPERDGGEKLFF
TRBJ1-2 | TRBV28 | NA | NA | TGTGCCAGCAGCCGTGGCGGGGGGATCTATGGCTACACCTTC | CASSRGGGIYGYTF
TRBJ1-1 | TRBV18 | NA | NA | TGTGCCAGCTCGACTGGGAACACTGAAGCTTTCTTT | CASSTGNTEAFF